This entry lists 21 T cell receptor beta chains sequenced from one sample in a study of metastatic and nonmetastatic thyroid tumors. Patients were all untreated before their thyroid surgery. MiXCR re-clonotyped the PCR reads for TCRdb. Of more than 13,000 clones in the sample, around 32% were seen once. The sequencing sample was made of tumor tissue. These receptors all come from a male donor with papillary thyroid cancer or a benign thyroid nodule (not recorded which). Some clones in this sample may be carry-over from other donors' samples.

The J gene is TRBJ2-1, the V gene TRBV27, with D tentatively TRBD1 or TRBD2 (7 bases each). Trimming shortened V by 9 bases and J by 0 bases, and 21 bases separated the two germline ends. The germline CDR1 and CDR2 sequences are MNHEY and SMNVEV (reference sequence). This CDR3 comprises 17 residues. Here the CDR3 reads CASRQGRLASSYNEQFF. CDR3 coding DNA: TGTGCCAGTCGACAGGGACGACTAGCAAGCTCCTACAATGAGCAGTTCTTC.

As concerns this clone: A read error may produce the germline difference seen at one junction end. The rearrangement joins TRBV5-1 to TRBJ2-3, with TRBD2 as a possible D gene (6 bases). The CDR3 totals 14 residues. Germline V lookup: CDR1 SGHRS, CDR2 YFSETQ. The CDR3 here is CASTTGEGTDSQYF. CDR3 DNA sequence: TGTGCCAGCACTACGGGAGAGGGCACAGATTCGCAGTATTTT. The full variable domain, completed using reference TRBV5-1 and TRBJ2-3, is KAGVTQTPRYLIKTRGQQVTLSCSPISGHRSVSWYQQTPGQGLQFLFEYFSETQRNKGNFPGRFSGRQFSNSRSEMNVSTLELGDSALYLCASTTGEGTDSQYFGPGTRLTVL.

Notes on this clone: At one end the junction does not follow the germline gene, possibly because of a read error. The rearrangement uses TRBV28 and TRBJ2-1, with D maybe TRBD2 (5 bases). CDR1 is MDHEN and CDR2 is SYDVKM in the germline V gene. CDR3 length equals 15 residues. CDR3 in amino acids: CASRTSGSNYNEQSF. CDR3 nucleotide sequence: TGTGCCAGCAGGACAAGCGGAAGCAACTACAATGAGCAGTCCTTC.

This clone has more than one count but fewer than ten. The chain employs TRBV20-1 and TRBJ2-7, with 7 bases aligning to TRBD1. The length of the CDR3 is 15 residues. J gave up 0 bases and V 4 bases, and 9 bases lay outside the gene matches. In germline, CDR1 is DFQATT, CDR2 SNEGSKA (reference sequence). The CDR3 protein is CSATLWNRGSYEQYF. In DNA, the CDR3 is TGCAGTGCTACCTTATGGAACAGGGGCTCCTACGAGCAGTACTTC.

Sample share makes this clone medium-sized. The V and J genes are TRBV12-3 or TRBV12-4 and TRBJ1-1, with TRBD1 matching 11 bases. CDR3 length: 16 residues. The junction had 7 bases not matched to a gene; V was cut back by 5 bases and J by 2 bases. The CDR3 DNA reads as TGTGCCAGCAGTCCCCATTGGACAGGGGGCAACACTGAAGCTTTCTTT. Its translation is CASSPHWTGGNTEAFF.

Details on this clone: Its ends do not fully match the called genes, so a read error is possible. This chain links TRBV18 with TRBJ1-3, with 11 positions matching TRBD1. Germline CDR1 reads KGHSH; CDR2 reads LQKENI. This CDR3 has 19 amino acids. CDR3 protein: CASSPGVSGQGGTGTTIYF. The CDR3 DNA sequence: TGTGCCAGCTCACCAGGCGTTTCGGGACAGGGGGGGACTGGAACCACCATATATTTT.

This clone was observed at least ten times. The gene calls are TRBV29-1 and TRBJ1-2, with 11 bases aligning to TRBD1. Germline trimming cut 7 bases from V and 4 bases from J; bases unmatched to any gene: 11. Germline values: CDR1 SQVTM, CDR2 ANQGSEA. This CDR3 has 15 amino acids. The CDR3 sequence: CSAGGDRGFSYGYTF. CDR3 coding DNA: TGCAGCGCTGGGGGGGACAGGGGGTTTAGCTATGGCTACACCTTC.

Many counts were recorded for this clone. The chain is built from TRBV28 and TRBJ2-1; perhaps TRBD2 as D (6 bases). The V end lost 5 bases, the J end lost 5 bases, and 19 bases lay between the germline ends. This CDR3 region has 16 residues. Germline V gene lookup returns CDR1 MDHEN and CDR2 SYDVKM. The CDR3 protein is CASSPRSGRVDNEQFF. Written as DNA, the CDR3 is TGTGCCAGCAGTCCCAGGAGCGGGCGAGTTGACAATGAGCAGTTCTTC. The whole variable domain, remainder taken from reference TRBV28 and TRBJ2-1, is DVKVTQSSRYLVKRTGEKVFLECVQDMDHENMFWYRQDPGLGLRLIYFSYDVKMKEKGDIPEGYSVSREKKERFSLILESASTNQTSMYLCASSPRSGRVDNEQFFGPGTRLTVL.

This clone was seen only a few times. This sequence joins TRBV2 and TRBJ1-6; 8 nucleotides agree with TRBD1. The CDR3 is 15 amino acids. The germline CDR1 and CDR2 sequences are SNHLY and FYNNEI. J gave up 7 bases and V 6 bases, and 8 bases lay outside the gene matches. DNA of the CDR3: TGTGCCAGCAGGGCTATACAGGGGGGGAATTCACCCCTCCACTTT. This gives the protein CASRAIQGGNSPLHF.

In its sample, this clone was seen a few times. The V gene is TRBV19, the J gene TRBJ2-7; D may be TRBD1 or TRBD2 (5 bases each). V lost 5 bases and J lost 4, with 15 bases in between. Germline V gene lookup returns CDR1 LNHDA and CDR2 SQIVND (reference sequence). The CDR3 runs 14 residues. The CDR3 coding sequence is TGTGCCAGTAGTCCAGGGATCGGCGGGTACGAGCAGTACTTC. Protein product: CASSPGIGGYEQYF.

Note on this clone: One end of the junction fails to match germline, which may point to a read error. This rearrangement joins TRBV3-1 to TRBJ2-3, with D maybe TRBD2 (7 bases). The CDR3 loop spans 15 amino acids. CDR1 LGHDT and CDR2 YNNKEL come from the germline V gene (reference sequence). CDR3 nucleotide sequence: TGTGCCAGCATCCAAGAGGGGGGGCCGGCGGATACGCACTATTTT. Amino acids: CASIQEGGPADTHYF.

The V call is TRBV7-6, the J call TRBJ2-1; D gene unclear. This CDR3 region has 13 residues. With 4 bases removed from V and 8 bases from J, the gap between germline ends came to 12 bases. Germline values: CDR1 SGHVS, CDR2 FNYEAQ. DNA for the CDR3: TGTGCCAGCAGCTCTTGGGGTAAGGATGAGCAGTTCTTC. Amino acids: CASSSWGKDEQFF.

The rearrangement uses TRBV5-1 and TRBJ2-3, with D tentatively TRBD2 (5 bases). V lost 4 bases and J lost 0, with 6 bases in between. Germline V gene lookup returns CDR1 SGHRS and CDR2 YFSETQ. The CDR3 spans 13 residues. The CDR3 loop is CASSPGSTDTQYF. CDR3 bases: TGCGCCAGCAGCCCGGGGAGCACAGATACGCAGTATTTT. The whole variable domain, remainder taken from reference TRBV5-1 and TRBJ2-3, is KAGVTQTPRYLIKTRGQQVTLSCSPISGHRSVSWYQQTPGQGLQFLFEYFSETQRNKGNFPGRFSGRQFSNSRSEMNVSTLELGDSALYLCASSPGSTDTQYFGPGTRLTVL.

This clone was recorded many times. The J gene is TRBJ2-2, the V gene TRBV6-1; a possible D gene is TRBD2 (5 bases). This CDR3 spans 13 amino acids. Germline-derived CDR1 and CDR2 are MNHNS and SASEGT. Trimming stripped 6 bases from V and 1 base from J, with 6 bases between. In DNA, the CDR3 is TGTGCCAGCAGGGGAGTGAACACCGGGGAGCTGTTTTTT. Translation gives CASRGVNTGELFF.

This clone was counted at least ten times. CDR3 sequence reads: CASSQGVSTDTQYF. The CDR3 DNA is TGTGCCAGCAGCCAGGGGGTTAGCACAGATACGCAGTATTTT. The V and J genes are TRBV3-1 and TRBJ2-3; D assignment may be TRBD1 or TRBD2 (5 bases each). V shed 3 bases and J shed 0 bases, with 7 bases lying between them. The CDR3 contains 14 residues. Germline loops: CDR1 LGHDT, CDR2 YNNKEL (reference sequence).

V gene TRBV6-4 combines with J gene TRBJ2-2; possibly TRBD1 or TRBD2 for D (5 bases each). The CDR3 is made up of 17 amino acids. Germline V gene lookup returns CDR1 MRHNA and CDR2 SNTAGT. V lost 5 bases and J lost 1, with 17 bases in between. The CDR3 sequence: CASSKGTGGVNTGELFF. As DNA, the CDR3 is TGTGCCAGCAGTAAAGGGACGGGCGGAGTGAACACCGGGGAGCTGTTTTTT.

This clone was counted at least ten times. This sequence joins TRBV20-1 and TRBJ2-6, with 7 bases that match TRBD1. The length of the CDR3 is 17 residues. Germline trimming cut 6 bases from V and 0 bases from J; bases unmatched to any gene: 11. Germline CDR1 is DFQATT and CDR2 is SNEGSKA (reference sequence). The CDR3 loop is CSANRGNHNSGANVLTF. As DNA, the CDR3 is TGCAGTGCCAACAGGGGCAATCACAACTCTGGGGCCAACGTCCTGACTTTC.

CDR3 region: CSASATSGGSYEQYF. CDR3 DNA: TGCAGTGCCAGCGCTACTAGCGGGGGATCCTACGAGCAGTACTTC. The chain links TRBV20-1 to TRBJ2-7; 11 positions match TRBD2. Germline V gene sequence: CDR1 DFQATT, CDR2 SNEGSKA (reference sequence). Trimming removed 6 bases from V and 1 base from J; junction bases left unmatched: 8. CDR3 length: 15 amino acids.

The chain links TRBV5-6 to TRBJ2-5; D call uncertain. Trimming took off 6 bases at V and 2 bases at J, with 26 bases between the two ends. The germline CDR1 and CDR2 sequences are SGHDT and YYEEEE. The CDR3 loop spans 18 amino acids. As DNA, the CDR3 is TGTGCCAGCACCCCGTCCGGTCCGACCTCCAGATTACAAGAGACCCAGTACTTC. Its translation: CASTPSGPTSRLQETQYF.

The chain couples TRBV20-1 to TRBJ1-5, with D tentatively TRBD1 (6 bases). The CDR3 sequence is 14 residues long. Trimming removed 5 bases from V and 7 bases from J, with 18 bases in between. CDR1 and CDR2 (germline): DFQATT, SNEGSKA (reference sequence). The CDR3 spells CSAGASTGGQPQHF. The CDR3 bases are TGCAGTGCTGGGGCCTCGACAGGTGGGCAGCCCCAGCATTTT.

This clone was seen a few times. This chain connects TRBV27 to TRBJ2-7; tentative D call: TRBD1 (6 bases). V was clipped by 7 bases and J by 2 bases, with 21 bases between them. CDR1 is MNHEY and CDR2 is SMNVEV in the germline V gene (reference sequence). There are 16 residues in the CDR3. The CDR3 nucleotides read TGTGCCAGCACCACCCATCCCGGGACATGGCCCTACGAGCAGTACTTC. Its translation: CASTTHPGTWPYEQYF.